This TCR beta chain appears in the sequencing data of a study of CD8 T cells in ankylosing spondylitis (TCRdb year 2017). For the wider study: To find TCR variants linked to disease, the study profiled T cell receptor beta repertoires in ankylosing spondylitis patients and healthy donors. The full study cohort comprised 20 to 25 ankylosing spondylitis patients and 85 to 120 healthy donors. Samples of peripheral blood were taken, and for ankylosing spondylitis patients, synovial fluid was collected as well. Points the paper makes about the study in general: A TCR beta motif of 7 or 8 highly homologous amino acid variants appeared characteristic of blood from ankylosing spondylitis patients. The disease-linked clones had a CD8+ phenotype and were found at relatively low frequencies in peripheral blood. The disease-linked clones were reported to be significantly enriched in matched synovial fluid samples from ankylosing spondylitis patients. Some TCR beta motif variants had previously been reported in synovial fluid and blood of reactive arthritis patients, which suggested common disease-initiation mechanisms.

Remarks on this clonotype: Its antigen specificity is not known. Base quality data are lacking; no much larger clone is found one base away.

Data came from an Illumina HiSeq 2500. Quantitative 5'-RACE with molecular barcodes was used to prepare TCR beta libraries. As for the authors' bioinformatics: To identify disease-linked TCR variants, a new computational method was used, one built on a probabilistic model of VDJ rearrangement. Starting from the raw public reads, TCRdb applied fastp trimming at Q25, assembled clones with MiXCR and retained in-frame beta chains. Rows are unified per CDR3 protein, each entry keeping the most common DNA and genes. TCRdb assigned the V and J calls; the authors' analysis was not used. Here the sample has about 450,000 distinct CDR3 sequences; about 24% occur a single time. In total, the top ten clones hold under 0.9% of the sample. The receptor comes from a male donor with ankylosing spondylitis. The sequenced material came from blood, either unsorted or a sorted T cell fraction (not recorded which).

The CDR3 amino acid sequence is: CSVATQGASTDTQYF. At the DNA level, the sequence is TGCAGCGTTGCGACACAGGGGGCGAGCACAGATACGCAGTATTTT. The sequence joins TRBV29-1 to TRBJ2-3, and 9 bases in between align with TRBD1. From the cysteine through the phenylalanine, the CDR3 covers 15 amino acids. The entry retains the CDR3 DNA only, 45 bases that are in frame from base 1. Germline trimming: 4 bases from V, 0 bases from J; junction bases outside gene matches: 5. The germline V gene gives CDR1 as SQVTM and CDR2 as ANQGSEA.